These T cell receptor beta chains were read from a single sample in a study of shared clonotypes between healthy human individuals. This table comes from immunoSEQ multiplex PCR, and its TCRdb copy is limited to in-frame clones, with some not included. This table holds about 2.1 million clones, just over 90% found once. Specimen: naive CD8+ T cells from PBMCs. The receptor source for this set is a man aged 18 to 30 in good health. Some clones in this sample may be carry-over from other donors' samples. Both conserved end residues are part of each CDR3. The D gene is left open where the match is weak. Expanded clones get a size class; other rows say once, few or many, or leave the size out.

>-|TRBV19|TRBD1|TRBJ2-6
CASSHGTGGFESNVLTF
TGTGCCAGTAGTCACGGGACAGGGGGCTTTGAGTCCAACGTCCTGACTTTC
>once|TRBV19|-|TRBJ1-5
CASSIDLRGEGNQPQHF
TGTGCCAGTAGTATAGATTTGCGGGGGGAGGGCAATCAGCCCCAGCATTTT
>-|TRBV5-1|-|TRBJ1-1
CASSMTGPGGTEAFF
TGCGCCAGCAGCATGACAGGCCCCGGAGGGACTGAAGCTTTCTTT
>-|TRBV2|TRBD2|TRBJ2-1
CASNDAWTSGRNEQFF
TGTGCCAGCAACGACGCATGGACTAGCGGGAGAAATGAGCAGTTCTTC
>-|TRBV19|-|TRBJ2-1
CASSIEGKPYNEQFF
TGTGCCAGTAGTATAGAAGGGAAGCCGTACAATGAGCAGTTCTTC
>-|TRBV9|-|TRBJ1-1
CASSQSGGEAFF
TGTGCCAGCAGCCAGTCGGGGGGTGAAGCTTTCTTT
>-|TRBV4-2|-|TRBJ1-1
CASSQEGGNTEAFF
TGTGCCAGCAGCCAAGAGGGGGGCAACACTGAAGCTTTCTTT
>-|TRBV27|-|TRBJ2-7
CASSFGRTYEQYF
TGTGCCAGCAGTTTTGGACGGACATACGAGCAGTACTTC
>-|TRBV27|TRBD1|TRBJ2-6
CASRTGTHSGANVLTF
TGTGCCAGCAGGACAGGGACCCACTCTGGGGCCAACGTCCTGACTTTC
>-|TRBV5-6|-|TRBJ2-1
CASSFTGEGLTYNEQFF
TGTGCCAGCAGCTTTACGGGCGAAGGGTTGACTTACAATGAGCAGTTCTTC
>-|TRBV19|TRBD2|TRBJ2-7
CASSLSGSQPMTEQYF
TGTGCCAGTAGTCTTAGCGGGAGCCAGCCCATGACCGAGCAGTACTTC
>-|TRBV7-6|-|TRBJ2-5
CASSRTDSYQETQYF
TGTGCCAGCAGCCGGACGGACAGCTACCAAGAGACCCAGTACTTC
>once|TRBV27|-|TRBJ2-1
CASSLSAARNNEQFF
TGTGCCAGCAGTTTATCAGCGGCCCGGAACAATGAGCAGTTCTTC
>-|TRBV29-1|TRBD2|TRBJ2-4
CSVLGQRDGRDIQYF
TGCAGCGTATTAGGGCAGAGGGATGGGAGGGACATTCAGTACTTC
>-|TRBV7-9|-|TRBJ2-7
CASSLRDTDPYEQYF
TGTGCCAGCAGCCTCCGGGACACGGACCCCTACGAGCAGTACTTC
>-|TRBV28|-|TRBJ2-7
CASSSLDSKYEQYF
TGTGCCAGCAGTTCACTTGACAGTAAATACGAGCAGTACTTC
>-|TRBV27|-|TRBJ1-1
CASSSWNTEAFF
TGTGCCAGCAGTTCTTGGAACACTGAAGCTTTCTTT
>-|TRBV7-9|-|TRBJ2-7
CASSLAVLRGEQYF
TGTGCCAGCAGCTTAGCGGTGTTAAGGGGCGAGCAGTACTTC
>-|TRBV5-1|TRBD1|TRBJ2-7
CASSFGQDWPYEQYF
TGCGCCAGCAGCTTCGGACAGGACTGGCCCTACGAGCAGTACTTC
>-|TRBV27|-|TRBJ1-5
CASSYTGFSNQPQHF
TGTGCCAGCAGTTATACAGGGTTTAGCAATCAGCCCCAGCATTTT
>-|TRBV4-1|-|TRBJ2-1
CASSQDRSSYNEQFF
TGCGCCAGCAGCCAAGACAGGAGCTCCTACAATGAGCAGTTCTTC
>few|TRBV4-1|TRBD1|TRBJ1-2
CASSQDPSGTASYGYTF
TGCGCCAGCAGCCAAGATCCATCCGGGACAGCTTCCTATGGCTACACCTTC
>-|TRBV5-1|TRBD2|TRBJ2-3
CASKAGVRSTDTQYF
TGCGCCAGCAAAGCGGGGGTCCGGAGCACAGATACGCAGTATTTT
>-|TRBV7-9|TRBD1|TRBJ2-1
CASSPPHGDSYNEQFF
TGTGCCAGCAGCCCTCCTCACGGGGACAGCTACAATGAGCAGTTCTTC
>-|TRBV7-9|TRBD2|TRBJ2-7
CASTDGGSGNYEQYF
TGTGCCAGCACCGACGGCGGAAGCGGGAACTACGAGCAGTACTTC
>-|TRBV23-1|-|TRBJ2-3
CASMTKDSDADTQYF
TGCGCCAGCATGACTAAGGACAGCGACGCAGATACGCAGTATTTT
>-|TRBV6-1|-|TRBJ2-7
CASSELRARTYEQYF
TGTGCCAGCAGTGAACTCAGGGCGCGAACCTACGAGCAGTACTTC
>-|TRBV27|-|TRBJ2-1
CASSLSSGRRQFF
TGTGCCAGCAGTTTATCCTCGGGCCGGAGGCAGTTCTTC
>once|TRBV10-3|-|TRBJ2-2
CAISQNRGAGTVSSNTGELFF
TGTGCCATCAGCCAGAACAGGGGCGCAGGGACTGTAAGTTCGAACACCGGGGAGCTGTTTTTT